Listed here are 27 T cell receptor beta chains from one sample, sequenced in a study of OX40 agonist ivuxolimab in advanced cancers. Sequenced by immunoSEQ multiplex PCR; TCRdb stores in-frame clones only, minus some. Altogether tens of thousands of clones are present, 80% to 95% being singletons, with the ten largest covering roughly 13%. The sample consisted of CD4+ or CD8+ T cells sorted from blood, taken in a trial of the OX40 agonist ivuxolimab. The receptors come from an adult with an advanced solid tumor such as melanoma, head and neck, liver or kidney cancer.

Here the CDR3 reads CASSLNSGSGNEQFF. DNA for the CDR3: TGTGCCAGCAGCTTAAATAGCGGGAGTGGGAATGAGCAGTTCTTC. The V and J genes are TRBV7-3 and TRBJ2-1; 9 bases match TRBD2. The trim removed 1 base at V and 7 bases at J, leaving 5 bases unmatched. This CDR3 contains 15 residues. Per the germline V gene, CDR1 is SGHTA and CDR2 is FQGTGA.

The chain is built from TRBV28 and TRBJ2-7; D gene unclear. CDR1 and CDR2 from the germline V gene are MDHEN and SYDVKM. V lost 4 bases, J lost 4 bases, and 8 bases lay in between. The CDR3 extends over 12 amino acids. The DNA for the CDR3 is TGTGCCAGCAGTTGGGCCCTATACGAGCAGTACTTC. This translates into CASSWALYEQYF.

The chain combines TRBV5-1 with TRBJ1-2; D ambiguous. Germline CDR1 reads SGHRS; CDR2 reads YFSETQ. The CDR3 totals 15 residues. With 0 bases removed from V and 4 bases from J, the gap between germline ends came to 13 bases. The CDR3 reads CASSLVGESGYGYTF. CDR3 sequence (DNA): TGCGCCAGCAGCTTGGTTGGGGAATCTGGCTATGGCTACACCTTC.

The chain recombines TRBV14 with TRBJ2-1; TRBD2 matches 7 bases. This CDR3 is 17 amino acids long. The junction had 11 bases not matched to a gene; V was cut back by 2 bases and J by 4 bases. CDR1 and CDR2 (germline): SGHDN, FVKESK. This CDR3 is CASSQRYLAGVYNEQFF. CDR3 DNA sequence: TGTGCCAGCAGCCAACGATACTTAGCGGGCGTTTACAATGAGCAGTTCTTC. Filled out from reference TRBV14 and TRBJ2-1, the complete variable domain reads EAGVTQFPSHSVIEKGQTVTLRCDPISGHDNLYWYRRVMGKEIKFLLHFVKESKQDESGMPNNRFLAERTGGTYSTLKVQPAELEDSGVYFCASSQRYLAGVYNEQFFGPGTRLTVL.

J is TRBJ1-3 and V is TRBV18; possible D gene TRBD1, 6 bases. Germline assignment: CDR1 KGHSH and CDR2 LQKENI. This CDR3 comprises 16 residues. V lost 4 bases to trimming and J lost 0 bases, with 13 bases between them. The CDR3 loop is CASSLPTGYSGNTIYF. The CDR3 DNA sequence: TGTGCCAGCTCACTTCCTACAGGGTACTCTGGAAACACCATATATTTT.

The chain combines TRBV5-4 with TRBJ1-2; D is unclear. The CDR3 extends over 14 amino acids. The germline V gene encodes CDR1 SGHNT and CDR2 YYREEE (reference sequence). Trimming shortened V by 1 base and J by 4 bases, and 11 bases separated the two germline ends. CDR3: CASSLKLLPYGYTF. CDR3 DNA: TGTGCCAGCAGCTTGAAGCTTCTACCCTATGGCTACACCTTC.

This rearrangement joins TRBV18 to TRBJ1-1; TRBD1 is a possible D gene (5 bases). Germline V gene data show CDR1 as KGHSH and CDR2 as LQKENI. V was pared by 2 bases and J by 5 bases, with 12 bases between. This CDR3 comprises 14 residues. The CDR3 loop is CASSPSQGITEAFF. Here the CDR3 DNA reads TGTGCCAGCTCACCATCCCAGGGTATAACTGAAGCTTTCTTT.

The J gene is TRBJ2-4, the V gene TRBV11-2; maybe TRBD1 (6 bases). Germline V gene lookup returns CDR1 SGHAT and CDR2 FQNNGV. The V gene lost 3 bases and the J gene lost 4 bases, with 22 bases spanning the gap. The CDR3 contains 18 residues. This chain's CDR3 is CASSFRLSVRDTKNIQYF. In nucleotides, the CDR3 is TGTGCCAGCAGCTTTCGCTTATCCGTCCGGGACACAAAAAACATTCAGTACTTC.

This clone is a singleton in its sample. The chain employs TRBV6-6 and TRBJ1-4; D possibly corresponds to TRBD1 (5 bases). V was cut by 5 bases and J by 7 bases, with 8 bases left in between. The CDR3 contains 12 residues. Germline CDR1 reads MNHNY; CDR2 reads SVGAGI (reference sequence). The CDR3 region is CASSPRGEKLFF. In DNA, the CDR3 is TGTGCCAGCAGTCCAAGGGGTGAAAAACTGTTTTTT.

The chain has TRBV7-3 and TRBJ2-2, with 7 bases identical to TRBD2. The CDR3 consists of 16 residues. Germline values: CDR1 SGHTA, CDR2 FQGTGA. Losses at the gene ends were 2 bases for V and 7 bases for J; bases not matched to a gene: 10. CDR3 amino acids: CASSLVGAGAGGELFF. DNA of the CDR3: TGTGCCAGCAGCTTAGTTGGTGCGGGAGCTGGCGGGGAGCTGTTTTTT.

This CDR3 is CASSFEQYGYTF. The CDR3, as DNA: TGTGCCAGCAGCTTCGAACAGTATGGCTACACCTTC. The chain employs TRBV7-8 and TRBJ1-2, with D hard to call. V was pared by 3 bases and J by 5 bases, with 7 bases between. Germline loops: CDR1 SGHVS, CDR2 FQNEAQ. CDR3 size: 12 residues. Drawing the rest from reference TRBV7-8 and TRBJ1-2, the complete variable domain is GAGVSQSPRYKVAKRGQDVALRCDPISGHVSLFWYQQALGQGPEFLTYFQNEAQLDKSGLPSDRFFAERPEGSVSTLKIQRTQQEDSAVYLCASSFEQYGYTFGSGTRLTVV.

The V and J genes are TRBV28 and TRBJ1-1, with unresolved D. This CDR3 spans 14 amino acids. Germline V CDR1 and CDR2: MDHEN, SYDVKM. The V end lost 3 bases, the J end lost 1 base, and 9 bases lay between the germline ends. The CDR3 reads CASSLHGENTEAFF. CDR3 coding DNA: TGTGCCAGCAGTTTGCACGGGGAGAACACTGAAGCTTTCTTT.

The V gene is TRBV6-6, the J gene TRBJ2-1, with TRBD2 matching over 12 bases. Unmatched junction bases numbered 3, after V lost 6 bases and J lost 6 bases. Germline V gene sequence: CDR1 MNHNY, CDR2 SVGAGI (reference sequence). The length of the CDR3 is 14 residues. Here the CDR3 DNA reads TGTGCCAGCAGAAGGACTAGCGGGGTCAATGAGCAGTTCTTC. Protein sequence: CASRRTSGVNEQFF.

This chain connects TRBV6-5 to TRBJ2-1; 9 bases match TRBD2. This CDR3 is built from 14 residues. The germline V gene has CDR1 MNHEY and CDR2 SVGAGI. The trim removed 4 bases at V and 8 bases at J, leaving 6 bases unmatched. CDR3 loop: CASSSGLAYDEQFF. The CDR3 DNA follows: TGTGCCAGCAGTTCCGGACTAGCGTACGATGAGCAGTTCTTC.

The chain is built from TRBV7-2 and TRBJ2-3, with D unclear. The CDR3 has 13 residues. V was clipped by 3 bases and J by 6 bases, with 10 bases between them. CDR1 and CDR2 (germline): SGHTA, FQGNSA. The CDR3 DNA is TGTGCCAGCAGCTTTGGCTATAAGGATACGCAGTATTTT. Its translation is CASSFGYKDTQYF.

The chain employs TRBV2 and TRBJ2-5, with D possibly being TRBD2 (5 bases). The J call is uncertain, as TRBJ2-7 better fits the DNA end. Germline-derived CDR1 and CDR2 are SNHLY and FYNNEI. The CDR3 has 12 residues. The CDR3 sequence is CASSGGYHEQYF. In DNA form, the CDR3 reads TGTGCCAGCAGCGGCGGGTATCACGAGCAGTACTTC.

J is TRBJ2-6 and V is TRBV11-2, with D tentatively TRBD1 (6 bases). The V gene lost 3 bases and the J gene lost 17 bases, with 11 bases spanning the gap. The CDR3 extends over 11 amino acids. Germline V gene lookup returns CDR1 SGHAT and CDR2 FQNNGV. CDR3 sequence (DNA): TGTGCCAGCAGCTTGGACAGACCCTTGACTTTC. Its translation: CASSLDRPLTF.

This clone showed up just once. This sequence joins TRBV6-4 and TRBJ2-1; 16 bases are shared with TRBD2. The CDR3 covers 18 residues. With 6 bases clipped from V and 6 bases from J, the junction kept 11 bases outside the gene matches. The germline CDR1 and CDR2 sequences are MRHNA and SNTAGT. As DNA, the CDR3 is TGTGCCAGCAGCGAAAGGGGACTAGCGGGAGGGCCGGTCAATGAGCAGTTCTTC. Encoded protein: CASSERGLAGGPVNEQFF.

The sample holds one count of this clone. The chain joins TRBV7-8 to TRBJ1-4; possibly TRBD1 for D (6 bases). V dropped 8 bases and J dropped 3 bases, with 10 bases sitting between them. This CDR3 comprises 13 residues. CDR1 and CDR2 (germline): SGHVS, FQNEAQ. The CDR3 DNA sequence: TGTGCCAGCCGCAGGACAGCTAATGAAAAACTGTTTTTT. This sequence encodes CASRRTANEKLFF.

The chain couples TRBV6-1 to TRBJ1-5; weak D call: TRBD1 (5 bases). The CDR3 runs 13 residues. The germline V and J ends were trimmed by 7 bases and 7 bases, with 14 bases remaining between them. Looked up from germline, CDR1 is MNHNS and CDR2 is SASEGT. CDR3 protein: CASMVSGWQPQHF. For the CDR3, the DNA is TGTGCCAGCATGGTTTCAGGGTGGCAGCCCCAGCATTTT.

The count of this clone is one. The V gene is TRBV6-5, the J gene TRBJ1-2, with 7 positions matching TRBD1. CDR1 MNHEY and CDR2 SVGAGI come from the germline V gene. V lost 5 bases to trimming and J lost 6 bases; unmatched junction nucleotides: 9. This CDR3 spans 14 amino acids. The CDR3 nucleotides are TGTGCCAGCAGTAGGTTGGCAGGGGGGGATGGCTACACCTTC. Protein: CASSRLAGGDGYTF.

Written as DNA, the CDR3 is TGTGCCAGCAGACGACAGGGGGGAAGCGAGCAGTACTTC. Protein sequence: CASRRQGGSEQYF. The V gene is TRBV7-9, the J gene TRBJ2-7, with 9 bases fitting TRBD1. Germline loops: CDR1 SEHNR, CDR2 FQNEAQ (reference sequence). The CDR3 runs to 13 residues. Trimming took 6 bases from V and 6 from J; bases not matched to a gene: 6.

CDR3 sequence (DNA): TGTGCCAGCAGCAGAAGAGGACACTACTCCCCAGATACGCAGTATTTT. The encoded protein is CASSRRGHYSPDTQYF. The V call is TRBV5-8, the J call TRBJ2-3; the D gene is possibly TRBD1 (5 bases). V shed 4 bases and J shed 4 bases, with 19 bases lying between them. CDR1 is SGHTS and CDR2 is YDEGEE in the germline V gene. The CDR3 is made up of 16 amino acids.

The chain links TRBV14 to TRBJ2-3; 7 bases map to TRBD2. Unmatched junction bases numbered 6, after V lost 4 bases and J lost 5 bases. Germline V lookup: CDR1 SGHDN, CDR2 FVKESK. This CDR3 has 14 residues. DNA for the CDR3: TGTGCCAGCAGCCCCCGGGTAGCGGGAGATACGCAGTATTTT. It codes for CASSPRVAGDTQYF. The whole variable domain, remainder taken from reference TRBV14 and TRBJ2-3, is EAGVTQFPSHSVIEKGQTVTLRCDPISGHDNLYWYRRVMGKEIKFLLHFVKESKQDESGMPNNRFLAERTGGTYSTLKVQPAELEDSGVYFCASSPRVAGDTQYFGPGTRLTVL.

The count of this clone is one. This chain uses TRBV7-8 with TRBJ2-1; 8 bases are a match to TRBD2. This CDR3 has 13 amino acids. V lost 6 bases, J lost 6 bases, and 4 bases stayed unmatched. Germline V CDR1 and CDR2: SGHVS, FQNEAQ. The CDR3 coding sequence is TGTGCCAGCAGTTCGGGGGGGCTCAATGAGCAGTTCTTC. This gives the protein CASSSGGLNEQFF. Full variable domain (remainder filled in from reference TRBV7-8 and TRBJ2-1): GAGVSQSPRYKVAKRGQDVALRCDPISGHVSLFWYQQALGQGPEFLTYFQNEAQLDKSGLPSDRFFAERPEGSVSTLKIQRTQQEDSAVYLCASSSGGLNEQFFGPGTRLTVL.

V usage is TRBV21-1 and J usage is TRBJ2-1; TRBD2, the table's D call, lacks a check against the DNA. TRBV21-1 constitutes a pseudogene. The length of the CDR3 is 15 residues. The CDR3 nucleotides read TGTGCCAGCAGCAAAGCGGAGGGTTACTACAATGAGCAGTTCTTC. Translated: CASSKAEGYYNEQFF.

This clone turned up a few times. V and J are TRBV6-1 and TRBJ1-6; 7 positions match TRBD1. The V segment lost 8 bases and the J segment 8 bases; nucleotides outside the gene matches: 6. Germline assignment: CDR1 MNHNS and CDR2 SASEGT. CDR3 length: 13 residues. The CDR3 region has the DNA TGTGCCAGCCGCAAGGGGGCGGATTCACCCCTCCACTTT. Its translation is CASRKGADSPLHF.